One and the same sample provided the 8 T cell receptor beta chains below, sequenced in a study of T cell responses to AZD1222 COVID-19 vaccine (dated by TCRdb to the early 2020s). The sample's time point label, in plain terms: about 28 days (+/-7) after the second vaccine dose. Preparation of the library involved the immunoSEQ multiplex PCR assay. Sourced from immuneACCESS, this table was stored by TCRdb with only in-frame sequences that have V and J called. A share of the clones is absent; for the studies checked, an unresolved V gene accounts for under half, and the remainder has no known explanation. A total of tens of thousands of clones appear in this sample, over 80% of them only once. Around 8.9% of the sample is in the top ten clones. Source: peripheral blood, taken 28 days after the second AZD1222 dose. The receptors were sampled from an adult who received the AZD1222 COVID-19 vaccine.

The rearrangement joins TRBV24-1 to TRBJ2-1; possibly TRBD1 or TRBD2 for D (5 bases each). The germline V and J ends were trimmed by 0 bases and 6 bases, with 14 bases remaining between them. CDR1 and CDR2 (germline): KGHDR, SFDVKD. The CDR3 runs to 16 residues. The CDR3 DNA reads as TGTGCCACCAGTGATTTGAGCGGACGAACAGGCAATGAGCAGTTCTTC. Amino acids: CATSDLSGRTGNEQFF.

The chain links TRBV27 to TRBJ1-6; D is ambiguous. There are 23 residues in the CDR3. Germline V lookup: CDR1 MNHEY, CDR2 SMNVEV (reference sequence). Trimming took 6 bases from V and 0 from J, leaving 33 bases between them. The CDR3 nucleotides read TGTGCCAGCAGCCTTCCAATCGAGGAACACTGGAGCCCTAAGAGCTCCTATAATTCACCCCTCCACTTT. It is translated as CASSLPIEEHWSPKSSYNSPLHF.

The V gene is TRBV24-1, the J gene TRBJ2-7, with TRBD2 identical over 8 bases. This CDR3 has 16 residues. Losses at the gene ends were 5 bases for V and 3 bases for J; bases not matched to a gene: 11. The germline V gene has CDR1 KGHDR and CDR2 SFDVKD. In nucleotides, the CDR3 is TGTGCCACCAGTGGCGCTGGGCGGGAGGACTACTACGAGCAGTACTTC. It is translated as CATSGAGREDYYEQYF.

This chain links TRBV27 with TRBJ2-7, with 9 bases fitting TRBD2. V was pared by 6 bases and J by 0 bases, with 6 bases of the junction left unmatched. Germline V gene lookup returns CDR1 MNHEY and CDR2 SMNVEV (reference sequence). The CDR3 is 15 amino acids. The CDR3 DNA reads as TGTGCCAGCAGCCACCTAGCGGGACTCTCCTACGAGCAGTACTTC. The encoded protein is CASSHLAGLSYEQYF.

The rearrangement links TRBV6-2 or TRBV6-3 to TRBJ1-2; D possibly corresponds to TRBD1 (5 bases). Germline-derived CDR1 and CDR2 are MNHEY and SVGEGT. The V end lost 2 bases, the J end lost 6 bases, and 19 bases lay between the germline ends. The CDR3 is made up of 16 amino acids. This CDR3 is CASSYSGAGTNNGYTF. The CDR3 DNA sequence: TGTGCCAGCAGTTACAGTGGGGCAGGGACGAATAATGGCTACACCTTC.

The count of this clone is one. V is TRBV7-9 and J is TRBJ2-7, with 8 nucleotides matching TRBD1. The germline V gene encodes CDR1 SEHNR and CDR2 FQNEAQ (reference sequence). The CDR3 extends over 13 amino acids. The junction had 5 bases not matched to a gene; V was cut back by 5 bases and J by 5 bases. DNA of the CDR3: TGTGCCAGCAGCCCGGGACAGGCCAACGAGCAGTACTTC. Translated, it gives CASSPGQANEQYF.

The V and J genes are TRBV28 and TRBJ2-1; tentatively, D is TRBD2 (5 bases). This CDR3 is 16 amino acids long. CDR1 and CDR2 from the germline V gene are MDHEN and SYDVKM. V was shortened by 7 bases and J by 6 bases, with 22 bases between the two germline ends. The CDR3 DNA reads as TGTGCCAGCACCGGACCCCCAGTGAGGAGGAGCAATGAGCAGTTCTTC. Translated: CASTGPPVRRSNEQFF.

The chain is built from TRBV7-8 and TRBJ1-1, with unresolved D. Between the trimmed V and J ends, which lost 5 bases and 5 bases, there was a span of 15 bases. Germline CDR1 is SGHVS and CDR2 is FQNEAQ. The CDR3 spans 14 residues. CDR3 bases: TGTGCCAGCAGCGCCTCCCTCCTCGGGACTGAAGCTTTCTTT. Its protein is CASSASLLGTEAFF. The full variable domain, its missing parts supplied by reference TRBV7-8 and TRBJ1-1, is GAGVSQSPRYKVAKRGQDVALRCDPISGHVSLFWYQQALGQGPEFLTYFQNEAQLDKSGLPSDRFFAERPEGSVSTLKIQRTQQEDSAVYLCASSASLLGTEAFFGQGTRLTVV.